This entry features one T cell receptor beta chain sequence. Its specificity is unknown. Use of 60 Vbeta and 13 Jbeta primers characterized the PCR. Generated by immunoSEQ multiplex PCR, the TCRdb table keeps only in-frame clones and is missing some. The sample lists under 140,000 clones; around 76% were seen once. The data are from a study of cytomegalovirus exposure and HLA in healthy donors. Study details: The 120 million or so unique TCR beta sequences, from about 190 million T cells, were found by an earlier analysis. Overall study findings and caveats: What a later analysis showed was that several of the most significant clusters appeared linked to common viral pathogens.

Germline assignment: CDR1 SGHRS and CDR2 YFSETQ. Trimming took 1 base from V and 5 from J; bases not matched to a gene: 10. The CDR3 sequence is 17 residues long. The origin of this receptor is a man between 25 and 39 years old in good health and CMV-seropositive. This chain joins TRBV5-1 and TRBJ2-3, with TRBD2 identical over 10 bases. The sequencing input was PBMCs. CDR3 protein: CASSLIASGGQGDTQYF. DNA of the CDR3: TGCGCCAGCAGCTTGATCGCTAGCGGGGGCCAGGGAGATACGCAGTATTTT.